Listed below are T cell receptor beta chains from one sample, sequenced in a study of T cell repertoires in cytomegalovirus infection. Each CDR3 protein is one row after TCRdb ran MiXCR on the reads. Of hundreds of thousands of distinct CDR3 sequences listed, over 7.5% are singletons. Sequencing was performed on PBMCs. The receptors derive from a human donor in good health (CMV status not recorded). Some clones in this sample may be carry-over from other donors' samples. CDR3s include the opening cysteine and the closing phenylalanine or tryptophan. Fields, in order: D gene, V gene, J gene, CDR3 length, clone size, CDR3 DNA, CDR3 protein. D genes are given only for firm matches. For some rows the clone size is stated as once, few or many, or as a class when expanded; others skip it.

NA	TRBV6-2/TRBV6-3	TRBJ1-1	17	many	TGTGCCAGCAGTTACCCCCCTTCTGGGACATTGAACACTGAAGCTTTCTTT	CASSYPPSGTLNTEAFF
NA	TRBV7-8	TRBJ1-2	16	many	TGTGCCAGCAGCCCCCTGGGTGGGATTGTTAACTATGGCTACACCTTC	CASSPLGGIVNYGYTF
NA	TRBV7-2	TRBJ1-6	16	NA	TGTGCCAGCAGCCTACCCGAACCGGGGCCAAATTCACCCCTCCACTTT	CASSLPEPGPNSPLHF
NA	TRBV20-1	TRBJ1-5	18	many	TGCAGTGCTAGCCCCGGGGAGGGGGGGGTTCGAGGCAATCAGCCCCAGCATTTT	CSASPGEGGVRGNQPQHF
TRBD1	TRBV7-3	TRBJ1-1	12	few	TGTGCCAGCAGCAACAGGGGGACTGAAGCTTTCTTT	CASSNRGTEAFF
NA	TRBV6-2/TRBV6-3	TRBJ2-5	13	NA	TGTGCCAGCAGTTACGCGTTTCGAGAGACCCAGTACTTC	CASSYAFRETQYF
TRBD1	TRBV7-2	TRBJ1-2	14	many	TGTGCCAGCAGCTTAGGAGGACAGGGAGGTGGCTACACCTTC	CASSLGGQGGGYTF
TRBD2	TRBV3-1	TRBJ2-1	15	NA	TGTGCCAGCAGCCAAGTGCGCGGGGGGGGTTCGGAGCAGTTCTTC	CASSQVRGGGSEQFF
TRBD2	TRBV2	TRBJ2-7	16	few	TGTGCCAGCAGTGCTAGGGTGCGGGGGACCACCTACGAGCAGTACTTC	CASSARVRGTTYEQYF
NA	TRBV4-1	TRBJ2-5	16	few	TGCGCCAGCAGCCAACCATCCAGCTGGGTCCAAGAGACCCAGTACTTC	CASSQPSSWVQETQYF